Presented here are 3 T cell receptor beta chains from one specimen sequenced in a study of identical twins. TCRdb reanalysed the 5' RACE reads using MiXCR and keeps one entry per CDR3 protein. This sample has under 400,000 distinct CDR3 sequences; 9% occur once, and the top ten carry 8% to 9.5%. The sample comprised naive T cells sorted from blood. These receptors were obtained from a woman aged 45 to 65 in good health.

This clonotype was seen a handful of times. The CDR3 loop is CASSAQGASGSIYEQFF. The CDR3 nucleotides read TGTGCCAGCAGTGCCCAGGGGGCTAGCGGGAGTATCTATGAGCAGTTCTTC. The chain carries TRBV6-5 and TRBJ2-1, with 10 bases matching TRBD2. Germline CDR1 reads MNHEY; CDR2 reads SVGAGI. This CDR3 has 17 residues. V shed 5 bases and J 8 bases; nucleotides not matched to a gene: 15.

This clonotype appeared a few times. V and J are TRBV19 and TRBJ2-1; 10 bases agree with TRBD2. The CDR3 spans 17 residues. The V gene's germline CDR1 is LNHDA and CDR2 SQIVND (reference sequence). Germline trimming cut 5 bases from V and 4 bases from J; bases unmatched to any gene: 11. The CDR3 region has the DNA TGTGCCAGTAGTTCCATCAGGACTAGCGGATCTTACAATGAGCAGTTCTTC. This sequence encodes CASSSIRTSGSYNEQFF.

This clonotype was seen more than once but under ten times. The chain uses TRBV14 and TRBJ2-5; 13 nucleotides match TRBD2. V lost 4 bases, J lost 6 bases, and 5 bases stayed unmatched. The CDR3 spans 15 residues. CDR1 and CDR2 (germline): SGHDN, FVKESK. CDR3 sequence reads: CASSLRTSGSKTQYF. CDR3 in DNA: TGTGCCAGCAGCCTTAGGACTAGCGGGAGCAAGACCCAGTACTTC.